The subject of this entry is one TCR beta chain. Its antigen is not identified. CDR1 GTSNPN and CDR2 SVGIG come from the germline V gene (reference sequence). This CDR3 comprises 13 residues. The V end was cut by 3 bases, the J end by 8 bases, with 13 bases between. The protocol was immunoSEQ multiplex PCR, while the TCRdb copy is restricted to in-frame clones and leaves out a portion. This table holds roughly 170,000 clones, 84% found once. These data belong to a study of cytotoxic CD8 clonotypes in ibrutinib-treated CLL. Study information: Outcomes included some 25 partial and 2 complete responses; after median roughly six years, 14 stayed remitted and about twelve progressed. Whole-study findings and limits: On treatment, the uncommon public clonotypes contracted or remained stable.

The sequence came from a human donor with chronic lymphocytic leukemia. The J gene is TRBJ1-4, the V gene TRBV30; a weak D match, TRBD1 (6 bases). This specimen was PBMCs, taken after 24 months of ibrutinib treatment. CDR3 sequence reads: CAWRKGVEEKLFF. The CDR3 DNA reads as TGTGCCTGGAGAAAGGGGGTCGAGGAAAAACTGTTTTTT.